These 24 T cell receptor beta chains originate from one sample sequenced in a study of cytomegalovirus exposure and HLA in healthy donors. The primer mix had 60 Vbeta and 13 Jbeta primers. Clones were sequenced by immunoSEQ multiplex PCR, and TCRdb holds only the in-frame ones, with some missing. The sample includes around 150,000 clones, about 88% of them seen just once. Sequenced sample: PBMCs. Receptors were obtained from a man aged 18 to 30 in good health and CMV-seropositive.

This sequence joins TRBV27 and TRBJ1-5, with D hard to call. Germline CDR1 MNHEY, CDR2 SMNVEV (reference sequence). This CDR3 is built from 15 residues. V was cut by 1 base and J by 1 base, with 8 bases left in between. This chain's CDR3 is CASSLFAVSNQPQHF. The CDR3, as DNA: TGTGCCAGCAGTTTATTCGCGGTGAGCAATCAGCCCCAGCATTTT.

This clone was observed a single time. The gene calls are TRBV27 and TRBJ1-2; perhaps TRBD1 as D (5 bases). The CDR3 runs 14 residues. Trimming took 2 bases from V and 0 from J, leaving 7 bases between them. Germline CDR1 MNHEY, CDR2 SMNVEV (reference sequence). CDR3 sequence (DNA): TGTGCCAGCAGTTTAGGGGGGTCTAACTATGGCTACACCTTC. This encodes CASSLGGSNYGYTF.

The V gene is TRBV2, the J gene TRBJ1-4; 11 positions match TRBD1. This CDR3 spans 15 amino acids. V shed 6 bases and J 0 bases; nucleotides not matched to a gene: 0. Germline loops: CDR1 SNHLY, CDR2 FYNNEI. The CDR3 region is CASRGQGATNEKLFF. The CDR3 DNA reads TGTGCCAGCAGGGGACAGGGGGCAACTAATGAAAAACTGTTTTTT.

CDR3 DNA: TGTGCCAGCAGCCCCCCCGGGGATGAAGCTTTCTTT. The encoded protein is CASSPPGDEAFF. The chain recombines TRBV28 with TRBJ1-1; no firm D call. The V end lost 6 bases, the J end lost 7 bases, and 12 bases lay between the germline ends. This CDR3 has 12 residues. From germline, CDR1 is MDHEN and CDR2 SYDVKM.

In its sample, this clone was seen once. V usage is TRBV5-1 and J usage is TRBJ2-1; 7 bases align to TRBD2. The CDR3 has 15 residues. Trimming removed 1 base from V and 1 base from J; junction bases left unmatched: 2. Germline-derived CDR1 and CDR2 are SGHRS and YFSETQ. CDR3 sequence reads: CASSLRAGSYNEQFF. The CDR3 DNA reads as TGCGCCAGCAGCTTGCGAGCGGGGTCCTACAATGAGCAGTTCTTC.

The genes are TRBV19 and TRBJ1-5, with 7 bases matching TRBD1. The CDR3 loop spans 13 amino acids. The ends lost 9 bases at V and 7 bases at J; junction bases unmatched: 9. The germline gives CDR1 LNHDA, CDR2 SQIVND (reference sequence). The CDR3 DNA sequence: TGTGCCAGCTCAGACAGGGTAGGGCAGCCCCAGCATTTT. It translates to CASSDRVGQPQHF.

This sequence joins TRBV5-5 and TRBJ1-5, with no clear D. The CDR3 consists of 17 residues. Between the trimmed V and J ends, which lost 1 base and 6 bases, there was a span of 20 bases. Germline assignment: CDR1 SGHKS and CDR2 YYEKEE (reference sequence). CDR3 sequence: CASSLRLSLEGGQPQHF. Here the CDR3 DNA reads TGTGCCAGCAGCTTGCGGCTCTCCCTCGAAGGAGGTCAGCCCCAGCATTTT. The full variable domain, its missing parts supplied by reference TRBV5-5 and TRBJ1-5, is DAGVTQSPTHLIKTRGQQVTLRCSPISGHKSVSWYQQVLGQGPQFIFQYYEKEERGRGNFPDRFSARQFPNYSSELNVNALLLGDSALYLCASSLRLSLEGGQPQHFGDGTRLSIL.

The chain recombines TRBV5-6 with TRBJ1-6; 12 positions agree with TRBD1. The CDR3 has 16 amino acids. Germline lookup yields CDR1 SGHDT and CDR2 YYEEEE. J gave up 10 bases and V 2 bases, and 7 bases lay outside the gene matches. The CDR3 here is CASSFTTGTGGSPLHF. The CDR3, as DNA: TGTGCCAGCAGCTTTACCACCGGGACAGGGGGCTCACCCCTCCACTTT.

The J gene is TRBJ1-6, the V gene TRBV7-2, with D perhaps matching TRBD1 (5 bases). The CDR3 runs to 17 residues. With 0 bases removed from V and 4 bases from J, the gap between germline ends came to 13 bases. CDR1 and CDR2 (germline): SGHTA, FQGNSA. The CDR3 sequence: CASSLAPSTGYNSPLHF. The CDR3 DNA follows: TGTGCCAGCAGCTTAGCCCCCTCCACAGGATATAATTCACCCCTCCACTTT.

This clone is a singleton in its sample. The chain carries TRBV2 and TRBJ1-2, with D possibly matching TRBD1 (6 bases). Germline V gives CDR1 SNHLY, CDR2 FYNNEI. The CDR3 spans 13 residues. V shed 7 bases and J shed 3 bases, with 12 bases lying between them. For the CDR3, the DNA is TGTGCCAGCACAGGGGCCGAGGACTATGGCTACACCTTC. It encodes CASTGAEDYGYTF. Full variable domain (missing parts from reference TRBV2 and TRBJ1-2): EPEVTQTPSHQVTQMGQEVILRCVPISNHLYFYWYRQILGQKVEFLVSFYNNEISEKSEIFDDQFSVERPDGSNFTLKIRSTKLEDSAMYFCASTGAEDYGYTFGSGTRLTVV.

V and J are TRBV10-3 and TRBJ2-3; 11 positions match TRBD2. The length of the CDR3 is 14 residues. Germline V CDR1 and CDR2: ENHRY, SYGVKD. Trimming at V came to 6 bases and at J to 4 bases, leaving 3 bases not matched to a gene. For the CDR3, the DNA is TGTGCCATCAGACTTAGCGGGGGGGCAGATACGCAGTATTTT. Translation gives CAIRLSGGADTQYF.

The chain recombines TRBV6-5 with TRBJ1-3; TRBD1 matches 11 bases. The V segment lost 6 bases and the J segment 4 bases; nucleotides outside the gene matches: 5. CDR1 MNHEY and CDR2 SVGAGI come from the germline V gene. The CDR3 consists of 15 residues. The CDR3 DNA reads TGTGCCAGCAGACCCGGACAGGGGGCGGGAAACACCATATATTTT. Protein sequence: CASRPGQGAGNTIYF.

This sequence joins TRBV7-9 and TRBJ1-2, with D maybe TRBD1 (5 bases). Germline CDR1 and CDR2: SEHNR and FQNEAQ (reference sequence). Trimming took 1 base from V and 3 from J, leaving 9 bases between them. The CDR3 length is 14 residues. This CDR3 is CASSLGGSDYGYTF. CDR3 sequence (DNA): TGTGCCAGCAGCTTAGGGGGCTCAGACTATGGCTACACCTTC.

The chain links TRBV5-1 to TRBJ1-2; D might be TRBD1 (5 bases). The CDR3 length is 12 residues. The germline gives CDR1 SGHRS, CDR2 YFSETQ. V was clipped by 7 bases and J by 8 bases, with 15 bases between them. CDR3 residues: CASSGGAGGYTF. The CDR3 region has the DNA TGCGCCAGCTCAGGCGGGGCGGGCGGCTACACCTTC.

The chain uses TRBV9 and TRBJ2-1; the D gene is possibly TRBD1 (6 bases). CDR3 size: 14 residues. Deletions cut 4 bases from V and 4 bases from J, with 12 bases between. Germline V gene sequence: CDR1 SGDLS, CDR2 YYNGEE. The CDR3 nucleotides are TGTGCCAGCAGCTCTGGGACATCTTACAATGAGCAGTTCTTC. This sequence encodes CASSSGTSYNEQFF.

J is TRBJ2-1 and V is TRBV9, with D maybe TRBD1 (5 bases). The V end lost 4 bases, the J end lost 3 bases, and 17 bases lay between the germline ends. CDR3 length: 16 amino acids. Germline V gene sequence: CDR1 SGDLS, CDR2 YYNGEE. CDR3 sequence reads: CASSPRAGLNYNEQFF. The CDR3 nucleotides are TGTGCCAGCAGCCCCCGGGCAGGGTTGAACTACAATGAGCAGTTCTTC.

The chain recombines TRBV7-2 with TRBJ2-2; 9 bases line up with TRBD2. The ends lost 1 base at V and 6 bases at J; junction bases unmatched: 6. Germline values: CDR1 SGHTA, CDR2 FQGNSA. The CDR3 runs to 16 residues. CDR3 DNA sequence: TGTGCCAGCAGCTTAGTCGGCGGGGGGGCGTCCGGGGAGCTGTTTTTT. Its protein is CASSLVGGGASGELFF.

The chain links TRBV5-6 to TRBJ1-5; no definite D call. This CDR3 has 13 residues. Germline CDR1 SGHDT, CDR2 YYEEEE. The germline V and J ends were trimmed by 0 bases and 7 bases, with 8 bases remaining between them. The CDR3: CASSLASGQPQHF. The CDR3 DNA follows: TGTGCCAGCAGCTTGGCCTCGGGACAGCCCCAGCATTTT.

The chain couples TRBV13 to TRBJ2-5, with TRBD1 as a possible D gene (5 bases). V was shortened by 3 bases and J by 1 base, with 9 bases between the two germline ends. In germline, CDR1 is PRHDT, CDR2 FYEKMQ (reference sequence). The CDR3 length is 14 residues. The CDR3: CASSFGAVQETQYF. The CDR3 bases are TGTGCCAGCAGCTTTGGGGCAGTCCAAGAGACCCAGTACTTC.

The CDR3 reads CASQQVPNSPLHF. The CDR3 nucleotides are TGTGCCAGCCAACAGGTCCCTAATTCACCCCTCCACTTT. The V gene is TRBV6-1, the J gene TRBJ1-6; D perhaps matches TRBD1 (5 bases). V lost 8 bases, J lost 6 bases, and 11 bases lay in between. This CDR3 contains 13 residues. Germline V gene data show CDR1 as MNHNS and CDR2 as SASEGT.

This chain connects TRBV12-5 to TRBJ2-3; 8 bases line up with TRBD1. Germline CDR1 is LGHNT and CDR2 is FRNRAP. The CDR3 is made up of 15 amino acids. V gave up 7 bases and J gave up 3 bases; unmatched junction bases: 9. The CDR3: CASAKGQALTDTQYF. CDR3 nucleotide sequence: TGTGCTAGTGCCAAGGGACAGGCCCTTACAGATACGCAGTATTTT. Drawing the rest from reference TRBV12-5 and TRBJ2-3, the complete variable domain is DARVTQTPRHKVTEMGQEVTMRCQPILGHNTVFWYRQTMMQGLELLAYFRNRAPLDDSGMPKDRFSAEMPDATLATLKIQPSEPRDSAVYFCASAKGQALTDTQYFGPGTRLTVL.

This clone was seen just once. The chain carries TRBV29-1 and TRBJ2-1; 9 nucleotides align to TRBD2. CDR3 length: 14 residues. Trimming removed 6 bases from V and 7 bases from J; junction bases left unmatched: 10. Germline values: CDR1 SQVTM, CDR2 ANQGSEA. The CDR3 region is CSVEPGTSSNEQFF. CDR3 in DNA: TGCAGCGTGGAGCCCGGGACTAGCAGTAATGAGCAGTTCTTC.

In this sample, this clone turned up once. The V gene is TRBV9, the J gene TRBJ2-3; unclear D gene. Germline CDR1 SGDLS, CDR2 YYNGEE. V lost 3 bases and J lost 6, with 8 bases in between. The CDR3 has 12 amino acids. The CDR3 sequence is CASSGSADTQYF. CDR3 in DNA: TGTGCCAGCAGCGGAAGCGCGGATACGCAGTATTTT.

V and J are TRBV15 and TRBJ1-5; 12 nucleotides match TRBD1. The V and J ends lost 1 base and 7 bases, in that order; junction bases with no gene match: 8. The CDR3 consists of 17 residues. The germline V gene encodes CDR1 LNHNV and CDR2 YYDKDF (reference sequence). The DNA of the CDR3 is TGTGCCACCAGCAGAGGGGGACAGGGGGCGTTGTTACAGCCCCAGCATTTT. This encodes CATSRGGQGALLQPQHF.